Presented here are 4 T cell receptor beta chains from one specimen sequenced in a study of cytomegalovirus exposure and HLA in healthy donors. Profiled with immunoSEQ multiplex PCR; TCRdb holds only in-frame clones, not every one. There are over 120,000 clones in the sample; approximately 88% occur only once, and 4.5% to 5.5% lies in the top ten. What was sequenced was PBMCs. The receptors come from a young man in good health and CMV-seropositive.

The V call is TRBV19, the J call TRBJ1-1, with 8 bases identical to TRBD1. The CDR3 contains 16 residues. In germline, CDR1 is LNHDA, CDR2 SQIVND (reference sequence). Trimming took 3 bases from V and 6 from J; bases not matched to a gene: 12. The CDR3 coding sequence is TGTGCCAGTAGTATTTCCCCGTATGACAGGGGCCCTGAAGCTTTCTTT. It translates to CASSISPYDRGPEAFF.

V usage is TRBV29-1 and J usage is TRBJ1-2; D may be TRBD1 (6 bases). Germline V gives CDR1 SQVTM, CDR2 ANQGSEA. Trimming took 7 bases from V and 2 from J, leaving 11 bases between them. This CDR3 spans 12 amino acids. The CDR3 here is CSGRTENYGYTF. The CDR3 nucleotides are TGCAGCGGGCGGACAGAGAACTATGGCTACACCTTC.

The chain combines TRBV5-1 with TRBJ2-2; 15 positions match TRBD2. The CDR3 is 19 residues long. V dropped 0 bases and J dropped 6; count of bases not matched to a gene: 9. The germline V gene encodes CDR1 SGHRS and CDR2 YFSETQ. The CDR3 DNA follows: TGCGCCAGCAGCTTGGGAGGACTAGCGGGAGGGCCTAGAGCCGGGGAGCTGTTTTTT. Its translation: CASSLGGLAGGPRAGELFF.

The DNA of the CDR3 is TGTGCCATCAGTGAGGGGACACCCTTTGGCTCCTACAATGAGCAGTTCTTC. It encodes CAISEGTPFGSYNEQFF. V is TRBV10-3 and J is TRBJ2-1; TRBD1 is a possible D gene (6 bases). CDR3 size: 17 residues. Germline-derived CDR1 and CDR2 are ENHRY and SYGVKD. V lost 2 bases to trimming and J lost 0 bases, with 14 bases between them.